This is a list of T cell receptor beta chains from one sample in a study of cytomegalovirus exposure and HLA in healthy donors. The assay was immunoSEQ multiplex PCR, and TCRdb's table has in-frame clones only and misses some. The profile shows roughly 70,000 clones, about 67% of them singletons. Sequencing was done on a sample of PBMCs. These receptors all stem from a human donor in good health. CDR3s include the opening cysteine and the closing phenylalanine or tryptophan. D genes are given only for firm matches. Rows give clone size only sometimes, using once, few, many, or a class for an expanded clone.

length	size	D	V	J	DNA	CDR3
17	-	-	TRBV9	TRBJ1-1	TGTGCCAGCAGCGTAGGAGGTCTGGGGGCCGTGAACACTGAAGCTTTCTTT	CASSVGGLGAVNTEAFF
15	-	TRBD1	TRBV7-9	TRBJ1-1	TGTGCCAGCAGCTTAGCGAGACAGGGGTACACTGAAGCTTTCTTT	CASSLARQGYTEAFF
14	medium-sized	-	TRBV6-6	TRBJ2-2	TGTGCCAGCACCATAGGGGGGAACACCGGGGAGCTGTTTTTT	CASTIGGNTGELFF
11	-	-	TRBV6-1	TRBJ2-7	TGTGCCAGCAGTCACTCTGGCGAGCAGTACTTC	CASSHSGEQYF
14	few	TRBD1	TRBV5-1	TRBJ1-1	TGCGCCAGCAGCGTGCGGGACAGGGTTACTGAAGCTTTCTTT	CASSVRDRVTEAFF
13	-	TRBD2	TRBV6-5	TRBJ2-1	TGTGCCAGTTCGACTAGCGGGAGAAATGAGCAGTTCTTC	CASSTSGRNEQFF
15	few	-	TRBV7-8	TRBJ2-2	TGTGCCACCCGCGAGGGCCGACTCAACACCGGGGAGCTGTTTTTT	CATREGRLNTGELFF
13	-	TRBD2	TRBV5-1	TRBJ2-5	TGCGCCAGCAGCTTGGGCGGGGGGGAGACCCAGTACTTC	CASSLGGGETQYF
14	-	TRBD1	TRBV30	TRBJ2-3	TGTGCCTGGAGTGAGGACAGGAACACAGATACGCAGTATTTT	CAWSEDRNTDTQYF
16	few	TRBD2	TRBV5-1	TRBJ2-1	TGCGCCAGCAGCTTCGGACCGCGGGAGAAGAGTAATGAGCAGTTCTTC	CASSFGPREKSNEQFF
13	-	-	TRBV7-9	TRBJ1-2	TGTGCCAGCAGCCGGGGGTTAAAGGATGGCTACACCTTC	CASSRGLKDGYTF
12	-	TRBD1	TRBV6-5	TRBJ1-2	TGTGCCAGCAGTAGGACAGGGAGGAAGTACACCTTC	CASSRTGRKYTF
20	-	TRBD1	TRBV5-1	TRBJ1-3	TGCGCCAGCAGCTTGAATTTTGCCGTCGACAGGGGATCGGCAGGAAACACCATATATTTT	CASSLNFAVDRGSAGNTIYF
13	-	TRBD1	TRBV10-3	TRBJ1-1	TGTGCCACCATGGACAGGATAGACGCTGAAGCTTTCTTT	CATMDRIDAEAFF
11	-	TRBD1	TRBV6-5	TRBJ2-7	TGTGCCAGCAGTTACCTGGGACAGCCGTACTTC	CASSYLGQPYF
14	-	TRBD2	TRBV2	TRBJ2-1	TGTGCCAGCAGTGGATTAGCGGGATTAATTGAGCAGTTCTTC	CASSGLAGLIEQFF
13	-	-	TRBV5-1	TRBJ1-1	TGCGCCAGCAGCTTGCAGGCGGGCACTGAAGCTTTCTTT	CASSLQAGTEAFF
14	-	-	TRBV11-2	TRBJ1-2	TGTGCCAGCAGCTCCCTTAGATTTAACTATGGCTACACCTTC	CASSSLRFNYGYTF
15	-	TRBD1	TRBV7-2	TRBJ1-5	TGTGCCAGCAGCTTCGGGACAGGAAGCAATCAGCCCCAGCATTTT	CASSFGTGSNQPQHF
15	-	-	TRBV11-3	TRBJ2-3	TGTGCCAGCCGCGAAGGGGACTTCCTCACAGATACGCAGTATTTT	CASREGDFLTDTQYF
11	-	-	TRBV19	TRBJ2-7	TGTGCCAGTAGCCACCGGTTTGAGCAGTACTTC	CASSHRFEQYF
12	-	-	TRBV30	TRBJ1-3	TGTGCCTGGACTAGCTCTGGAAACACCATATATTTT	CAWTSSGNTIYF
12	-	TRBD2	TRBV29-1	TRBJ2-3	TGCAGCGTTGACGGGGGGGTTGATACGCAGTATTTT	CSVDGGVDTQYF
15	-	-	TRBV28	TRBJ1-5	TGTGCCAGCAGTTTAGTTTCCGGGGGGTATCAGCCCCAGCATTTT	CASSLVSGGYQPQHF
15	-	TRBD2	TRBV7-2	TRBJ2-5	TGTGCCAGCAGCTGGGCGGGAGTAGGAATAGAGACCCAGTACTTC	CASSWAGVGIETQYF
13	once	-	TRBV28	TRBJ1-1	TGTGCCAGCAGTTGGGAGGGGAGGACTGAAGCTTTCTTT	CASSWEGRTEAFF
15	-	TRBD1	TRBV6-6	TRBJ1-5	TGTGCCAGCAGTTACACAGGGGAGGACAATCAGCCCCAGCATTTT	CASSYTGEDNQPQHF
12	-	TRBD2	TRBV6-6	TRBJ2-3	TGTGCCAGCAGTATCAAGCGGGAGGAGCAGTATTTT	CASSIKREEQYF
15	-	TRBD1	TRBV19	TRBJ1-3	TGTGCCAGTAGCGGGACAGGGATTCCTGGAAACACCATATATTTT	CASSGTGIPGNTIYF
15	-	TRBD1	TRBV5-1	TRBJ2-5	TGCGCCAGCAGCTTGACCTCAGGGGGCGCGGAGACCCAGTACTTC	CASSLTSGGAETQYF
11	-	-	TRBV30	TRBJ2-3	TGTGCCTGGGGAAGGGGAGATACGCAGTATTTT	CAWGRGDTQYF
13	-	-	TRBV28	TRBJ1-5	TGTGCCAGCAGCCTAACAGGGTATCAGCCCCAGCATTTT	CASSLTGYQPQHF
14	-	TRBD1	TRBV5-1	TRBJ1-1	TGCGCCAGCAGCTTTACAGGGGGCGGCACTGAAGCTTTCTTT	CASSFTGGGTEAFF